This TCR beta chain was captured in a study of T cell responses to AZD1222 COVID-19 vaccine. Study results and caveats: Donors were mostly white British, more females; clonal diversity possibly underestimated. Nearly half of the spike-specific TCRs reportedly recognize variant regions that carry no mutations. Researchers took repertoire samples only after the peak T cell response had come.

The sample holds one count of this clone. Its antigen is not known. CDR3 length: 14 amino acids. The germline V gene has CDR1 MGHDK and CDR2 SYGVNS. The ends were cut back, 2 bases at V and 6 bases at J, with 13 bases in the middle. The protocol was immunoSEQ multiplex PCR, while the TCRdb copy is restricted to in-frame clones and leaves out a portion. This sample has about 110,000 clones; roughly 90% occur once, and the top ten carry over 6%. The sequencing used peripheral blood, collected on day 0 of AZD1222 vaccination. This sequence originates from an adult in good health. The rearrangement uses TRBV25-1 and TRBJ1-2, with D possibly being TRBD1 (5 bases). CDR3 bases: TGTGCCAGCAGTGAAGGTGGCAGGGAGAATGGCTACACCTTC. Translation gives CASSEGGRENGYTF.